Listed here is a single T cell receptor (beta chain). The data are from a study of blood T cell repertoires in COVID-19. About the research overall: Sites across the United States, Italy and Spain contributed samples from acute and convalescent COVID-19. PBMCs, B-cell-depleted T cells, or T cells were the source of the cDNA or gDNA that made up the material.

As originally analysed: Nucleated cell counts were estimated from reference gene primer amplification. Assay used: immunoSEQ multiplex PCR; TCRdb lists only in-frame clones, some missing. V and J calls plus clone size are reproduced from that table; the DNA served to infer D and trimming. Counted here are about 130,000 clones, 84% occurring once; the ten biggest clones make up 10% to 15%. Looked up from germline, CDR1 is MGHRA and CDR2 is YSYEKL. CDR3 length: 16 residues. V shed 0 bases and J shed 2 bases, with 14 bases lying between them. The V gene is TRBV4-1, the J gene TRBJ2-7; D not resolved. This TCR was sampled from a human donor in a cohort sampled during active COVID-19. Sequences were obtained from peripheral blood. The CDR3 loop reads CASSQELTIRTYEQYF. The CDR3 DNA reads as TGCGCCAGCAGCCAAGAACTCACTATACGGACCTACGAGCAGTACTTC.